A selection of T cell receptor beta chains follows, all from one sample in a study of blood T cell repertoires in COVID-19. Produced via immunoSEQ multiplex PCR; TCRdb's table is partial and in-frame only. The sample has about 9,900 clones, 80% to 85% seen once. Sequencing was performed on peripheral blood. These receptors all come from a man aged 60 to 69 with active COVID-19. The CDR3 runs from the conserved cysteine through the conserved F or W. Fields, in order: clone size, V gene, D gene, J gene, CDR3 protein. D genes are given only for firm matches. Some rows have no size entry. The others give once, few or many, or a class for an expanded clone.

clone size: -; V gene: TRBV29-1; D gene: TRBD1; J gene: TRBJ1-1; CDR3 protein: CSAGRQGQAFF
clone size: -; V gene: TRBV29-1; D gene: TRBD2; J gene: TRBJ2-3; CDR3 protein: CSTHGAGGDTDTQYF
clone size: few; V gene: TRBV5-5; D gene: -; J gene: TRBJ1-4; CDR3 protein: CASSLGNVGGEKLFF
clone size: -; V gene: TRBV27; D gene: -; J gene: TRBJ2-7; CDR3 protein: CASSLGLALSEQYF
clone size: few; V gene: TRBV9; D gene: TRBD1; J gene: TRBJ1-6; CDR3 protein: CASSARTGDSPLHF
clone size: -; V gene: TRBV30; D gene: -; J gene: TRBJ2-7; CDR3 protein: CAWSYGESEQYF
clone size: -; V gene: TRBV2; D gene: TRBD1; J gene: TRBJ1-4; CDR3 protein: CASSEALTGGSAELFF
clone size: -; V gene: TRBV7-2; D gene: -; J gene: TRBJ2-7; CDR3 protein: CASSPGSGALIYEQYF
clone size: once; V gene: TRBV15; D gene: -; J gene: TRBJ1-4; CDR3 protein: CATSRDQGVNEKLFF
clone size: -; V gene: TRBV20-1; D gene: -; J gene: TRBJ2-7; CDR3 protein: CSARRLSEQYF
clone size: -; V gene: TRBV5-6; D gene: -; J gene: TRBJ2-7; CDR3 protein: CASSFEVGGGYEQYF
clone size: -; V gene: TRBV10-3; D gene: TRBD1; J gene: TRBJ1-6; CDR3 protein: CAITRDRTYNSPLHF
clone size: few; V gene: TRBV5-6; D gene: TRBD1; J gene: TRBJ1-5; CDR3 protein: CASSAPDRGQALQGQPQHF
clone size: -; V gene: TRBV19; D gene: TRBD1; J gene: TRBJ1-5; CDR3 protein: CASSGRTGTGNQPQHF
clone size: -; V gene: TRBV28; D gene: -; J gene: TRBJ2-4; CDR3 protein: CASSEAGAKNIQYF
clone size: -; V gene: TRBV7-2; D gene: -; J gene: TRBJ2-3; CDR3 protein: CASSFGGGGTDTQYF
clone size: -; V gene: TRBV7-6; D gene: TRBD2; J gene: TRBJ2-1; CDR3 protein: CASSQSGDSYNEQFF
clone size: -; V gene: TRBV19; D gene: TRBD1; J gene: TRBJ2-3; CDR3 protein: CASGGQGWTDTQYF
clone size: -; V gene: TRBV5-1; D gene: TRBD2; J gene: TRBJ2-5; CDR3 protein: CASSFAGGPRETQYF
clone size: -; V gene: TRBV7-2; D gene: -; J gene: TRBJ2-4; CDR3 protein: CASSSLALGVRDIQYF
clone size: -; V gene: TRBV19; D gene: -; J gene: TRBJ1-5; CDR3 protein: CASSREVSQPQHF
clone size: -; V gene: TRBV6-5; D gene: -; J gene: TRBJ2-3; CDR3 protein: CATGQGTDTQYF
clone size: -; V gene: TRBV4-3; D gene: TRBD1; J gene: TRBJ1-4; CDR3 protein: CASSQDRVPGTGEKLFF
clone size: -; V gene: TRBV6-5; D gene: -; J gene: TRBJ2-7; CDR3 protein: CASSYRDISYEQYF
clone size: -; V gene: TRBV7-8; D gene: TRBD2; J gene: TRBJ2-1; CDR3 protein: CASSTASGLLLYNEQFF
clone size: -; V gene: TRBV3-1/TRBV3-2; D gene: -; J gene: TRBJ2-4; CDR3 protein: CASSQGQGRAKNIQYF
clone size: -; V gene: TRBV29-1; D gene: TRBD1; J gene: TRBJ1-2; CDR3 protein: CSVGDRGPGGYTF
clone size: -; V gene: TRBV10-3; D gene: TRBD1; J gene: TRBJ1-1; CDR3 protein: CASRQGRLNTEAFF
clone size: -; V gene: TRBV19; D gene: TRBD1; J gene: TRBJ2-7; CDR3 protein: CASGTGGHSSYEQYF
clone size: -; V gene: TRBV2; D gene: -; J gene: TRBJ2-2; CDR3 protein: CASSERLATGELFF
clone size: few; V gene: TRBV9; D gene: -; J gene: TRBJ1-2; CDR3 protein: CASSVVGVGFSGYTF
clone size: -; V gene: TRBV7-2; D gene: TRBD1; J gene: TRBJ2-5; CDR3 protein: CASTRRGGQGMAETQYF
clone size: -; V gene: TRBV28; D gene: TRBD1; J gene: TRBJ2-1; CDR3 protein: CASSSDRGSDEQFF
clone size: -; V gene: TRBV7-7; D gene: TRBD2; J gene: TRBJ2-7; CDR3 protein: CASGTSATYEQYF
clone size: -; V gene: TRBV21-1; D gene: -; J gene: TRBJ2-7; CDR3 protein: CASKGAGYPYEQYF
clone size: -; V gene: TRBV27; D gene: -; J gene: TRBJ1-2; CDR3 protein: CASSSNGDINYGYTF
clone size: once; V gene: TRBV28; D gene: -; J gene: TRBJ1-5; CDR3 protein: CASSSPNRVRSNQPQHF
clone size: once; V gene: TRBV2; D gene: -; J gene: TRBJ1-3; CDR3 protein: CASSFRGSGNTIYF
clone size: -; V gene: TRBV5-1; D gene: -; J gene: TRBJ2-1; CDR3 protein: CASSRTGPSEVYNEQFF
clone size: -; V gene: TRBV9; D gene: TRBD1; J gene: TRBJ2-7; CDR3 protein: CASSGEGTGMGYEQYF
clone size: few; V gene: TRBV7-3; D gene: -; J gene: TRBJ1-6; CDR3 protein: CASSLQGVGSPLHF
clone size: once; V gene: TRBV7-6; D gene: TRBD2; J gene: TRBJ2-7; CDR3 protein: CASSSPRGGLAGGSTYEQYF
clone size: -; V gene: TRBV27; D gene: -; J gene: TRBJ2-7; CDR3 protein: CASSLYLAPLHEQYF
clone size: -; V gene: TRBV6-5; D gene: TRBD1; J gene: TRBJ1-1; CDR3 protein: CASSRSPGQGITFF
clone size: -; V gene: TRBV27; D gene: TRBD1; J gene: TRBJ1-2; CDR3 protein: CASSLIPARQGYGYTF
clone size: -; V gene: TRBV6-1; D gene: TRBD2; J gene: TRBJ2-5; CDR3 protein: CASSDRRPGGETQYF